This passage covers 20 T cell receptor beta chains from one sample sequenced in a study of identical twins (dated by TCRdb to 2016 to 2017). To prepare the library, 5' RACE was applied. TCRdb lists the instrument as Illumina HiSeq 2000. The raw public reads went through TCRdb reprocessing: fastp at Q25, MiXCR clone calling, in-frame beta chains kept. For every CDR3 protein sequence, its rows merge into one entry that carries the most common genes and DNA. Here the sample has fewer than 900,000 distinct CDR3 sequences; 15% to 20% occur a single time. The ten largest clones capture about an eighth of the sample. These data also featured in a second study, about T cells expressing NK-cell markers.

The material sequenced was PBMCs. Receptor source: a young woman in good health.

J is TRBJ1-4 and V is TRBV12-3 or TRBV12-4; the D is unclear. The ends were cut back, 6 bases at V and 7 bases at J, with 9 bases in the middle. The CDR3 contains 12 residues. The CDR3 reads CASRGGTEKLFF. In DNA form, the CDR3 reads TGTGCCAGCAGGGGTGGAACTGAAAAACTGTTTTTT.

This chain uses TRBV6-5 with TRBJ1-2, with D maybe TRBD1 (5 bases). V shed 4 bases and J shed 3 bases, with 12 bases lying between them. In germline, CDR1 is MNHEY, CDR2 SVGAGI. This CDR3 has 14 residues. The DNA for the CDR3 is TGTGCCAGCAGTTCTAGACAGTCTTACTATGGCTACACCTTC. Encoded protein: CASSSRQSYYGYTF.

This clonotype was detected a few times. The chain recombines TRBV5-5 with TRBJ2-7; the D gene is possibly TRBD2 (5 bases). V was shortened by 1 base and J by 4 bases, with 9 bases between the two germline ends. This CDR3 has 13 amino acids. CDR1 is SGHKS and CDR2 is YYEKEE in the germline V gene (reference sequence). For the CDR3, the DNA is TGTGCCAGCAGCTTGATCCCGGGGTACGAGCAGTACTTC. Its translation: CASSLIPGYEQYF.

This chain uses TRBV12-3 or TRBV12-4 with TRBJ1-2; unclear D gene. V lost 6 bases, J lost 5 bases, and 10 bases lay in between. This CDR3 region has 12 residues. DNA of the CDR3: TGTGCCAGCAGCACACTGGGATATGGCTACACCTTC. Its translation: CASSTLGYGYTF.

This clonotype has more than one count but fewer than ten. The gene calls are TRBV7-2 and TRBJ2-2; D call uncertain. V lost 4 bases and J 1 base, leaving 7 bases between the germline ends. CDR3 length: 14 amino acids. From germline, CDR1 is SGHTA and CDR2 FQGNSA. CDR3 sequence (DNA): TGTGCCAGCAGCTCGCAAAGGAACACCGGGGAGCTGTTTTTT. This sequence encodes CASSSQRNTGELFF.

This chain connects TRBV12-3 or TRBV12-4 to TRBJ2-5, with a tentative D call TRBD2 (6 bases). The CDR3 covers 15 residues. The germline V and J ends were trimmed by 7 bases and 2 bases, with 17 bases remaining between them. The CDR3: CASTPRGGVQETQYF. The CDR3 DNA sequence: TGTGCCAGCACCCCTCGGGGCGGGGTTCAAGAGACCCAGTACTTC.

This clonotype was seen only a few times. The chain joins TRBV7-9 to TRBJ1-4, with a weak D call TRBD1 (6 bases). The ends were cut back, 3 bases at V and 11 bases at J, with 13 bases in the middle. The CDR3 has 13 amino acids. Germline CDR1 reads SEHNR; CDR2 reads FQNEAQ (reference sequence). For the CDR3, the DNA is TGTGCCAGCAGCTTGCCGGGACACCCTAAACTGTTTTTT. This encodes CASSLPGHPKLFF.

This clonotype was counted a few times. The chain links TRBV20-1 to TRBJ1-6; D not certain. V dropped 3 bases and J dropped 5 bases, with 8 bases sitting between them. The germline V gene has CDR1 DFQATT and CDR2 SNEGSKA (reference sequence). This CDR3 comprises 13 residues. The CDR3 coding sequence is TGCAGTGCTAGGGCAGGAAATAATTCACCCCTCCACTTT. Protein: CSARAGNNSPLHF.

In regard to this clonotype: The junction departs from germline at one end; a sequencing error may be responsible. This chain links TRBV6-5 with TRBJ2-6, with D maybe TRBD2 (6 bases). This CDR3 region has 17 residues. Germline V gene sequence: CDR1 MNHEY, CDR2 SVGAGI. The DNA for the CDR3 is TGTGCCATCAGTTACCTAATGGGGGGATCTGGGGCCAACGTCCTGACTTTC. Translating gives CAISYLMGGSGANVLTF.

The rearrangement uses TRBV12-3 or TRBV12-4 and TRBJ2-2, with TRBD2 matching 11 bases. There are 15 residues in the CDR3. Unmatched junction bases numbered 5, after V lost 6 bases and J lost 5 bases. CDR3 amino acids: CASRKLAGVTGELFF. The CDR3 DNA sequence: TGTGCCAGCAGGAAACTAGCGGGAGTTACCGGGGAGCTGTTTTTT.

This clonotype was seen a few times. The chain employs TRBV12-3 or TRBV12-4 and TRBJ1-2, with D perhaps matching TRBD1 (5 bases). The CDR3 loop spans 14 amino acids. V lost 4 bases and J 6 bases, leaving 15 bases between the germline ends. The CDR3 reads CASSSGLPVDGYTF. CDR3 coding DNA: TGTGCCAGCAGTTCGGGACTGCCGGTTGATGGCTACACCTTC.

This clonotype was picked up a small number of times. The V call is TRBV10-3, the J call TRBJ2-1; D gene uncertain. CDR1 is ENHRY and CDR2 is SYGVKD in the germline V gene. Trimming took 3 bases from V and 10 from J, leaving 16 bases between them. The CDR3 has 14 residues. CDR3 nucleotides: TGTGCCATCAGTGATGTAGGCCAGTCCCGGGAGCAGTTCTTC. This sequence encodes CAISDVGQSREQFF.

This clonotype showed up many times. V is TRBV20-1 and J is TRBJ1-1, with TRBD1 as a possible D gene (5 bases). The CDR3 runs to 14 residues. Germline V gene lookup returns CDR1 DFQATT and CDR2 SNEGSKA (reference sequence). V lost 5 bases, J lost 1 base, and 14 bases lay in between. CDR3 sequence (DNA): TGCAGTGCTGACACCCGGGGACCGAACACTGAAGCTTTCTTT. Translating gives CSADTRGPNTEAFF.

This clonotype appeared a few times. V usage is TRBV10-3 and J usage is TRBJ2-1; TRBD1 aligns across 12 bases. J lost 9 bases, V lost 5 bases, and 5 bases had no gene match. Germline values: CDR1 ENHRY, CDR2 SYGVKD. The CDR3 length is 14 residues. CDR3 sequence (DNA): TGTGCCATCAGTTCAGGGACAGGGGGCTCTGAGCAGTTCTTC. Amino acids: CAISSGTGGSEQFF.

V gene TRBV20-1 combines with J gene TRBJ2-7; the D is unclear. The V gene lost 3 bases and the J gene lost 3 bases, with 9 bases spanning the gap. The V gene's germline CDR1 is DFQATT and CDR2 SNEGSKA (reference sequence). This CDR3 is 12 amino acids long. Here the CDR3 reads CSASPVIYEQYF. DNA for the CDR3: TGCAGTGCTAGCCCAGTAATCTACGAGCAGTACTTC.

This clonotype was detected only a few times. CDR3 sequence (DNA): TGTGCCAGCAGTTTTGGTATCGGTGGCAGGGGCAACGACCGGAATCAGCCCCAGCATTTT. Its translation: CASSFGIGGRGNDRNQPQHF. The genes are TRBV12-3 or TRBV12-4 and TRBJ1-5, with TRBD1 as a possible D gene (6 bases). The CDR3 extends over 20 amino acids. Deletions cut 3 bases from V and 4 bases from J, with 28 bases between.

The gene calls are TRBV20-1 and TRBJ2-1; tentative D call: TRBD2 (6 bases). In germline, CDR1 is DFQATT, CDR2 SNEGSKA (reference sequence). Trimming cost V 3 bases and J 0 bases, with 9 bases left between them. The CDR3 loop spans 14 amino acids. CDR3: CSASRLVSYNEQFF. The CDR3 DNA sequence: TGCAGTGCTAGTAGACTAGTCTCCTACAATGAGCAGTTCTTC.

In its sample, this clonotype was seen a few times. The chain combines TRBV5-1 with TRBJ1-1; D gene unclear. Germline V gene lookup returns CDR1 SGHRS and CDR2 YFSETQ. The CDR3 is made up of 14 amino acids. The V and J ends lost 4 bases and 7 bases respectively, with 17 bases between them. This CDR3 reads CASSRGGLGGEAFF. The CDR3 region has the DNA TGCGCCAGCAGCCGCGGAGGGTTAGGTGGTGAAGCTTTCTTT.

The count of this clonotype is one. This chain links TRBV20-1 with TRBJ1-4; 8 bases align to TRBD1. The V gene's germline CDR1 is DFQATT and CDR2 SNEGSKA (reference sequence). This CDR3 is built from 14 residues. J lost 5 bases, V lost 6 bases, and 8 bases had no gene match. For the CDR3, the DNA is TGCAGTGCCCATCCCCGGACAGGGAATGAAAAACTGTTTTTT. It translates to CSAHPRTGNEKLFF.

This clonotype was seen a few times. At one end the junction does not follow the germline gene, possibly because of a read error. The chain has TRBV5-1 and TRBJ2-2, with D possibly being TRBD2 (6 bases). Germline-derived CDR1 and CDR2 are SGHRS and YFSETQ. The CDR3 contains 16 residues. CDR3 coding DNA: TGCGCCAGCACCTTGCCCCCAGCGGGGAACACCGGGGAGCTGTTTTTT. Its protein is CASTLPPAGNTGELFF.